What follows are 5 T cell receptor beta chains derived from one specimen sequenced in a study of cytomegalovirus exposure and HLA in healthy donors. PCR primers comprised 60 Vbeta and 13 Jbeta primers. Libraries were prepared by immunoSEQ multiplex PCR; TCRdb keeps only in-frame clonotypes and omits some of them. The sample holds some 100,000 clones; more than 65% are singletons and the top ten take about 4.9%. Sequenced input: PBMCs. The receptors originated from a woman aged 18-29 years in good health and CMV-seropositive.

J is TRBJ1-5 and V is TRBV7-9; 9 bases fit TRBD1. In germline, CDR1 is SEHNR, CDR2 FQNEAQ (reference sequence). The CDR3 loop spans 15 amino acids. With 5 bases clipped from V and 6 bases from J, the junction kept 8 bases outside the gene matches. CDR3 nucleotides: TGTGCCAGCAGCAGGACAGGGGAGACTAGTCAGCCCCAGCATTTT. It yields the protein CASSRTGETSQPQHF. Full variable domain (missing parts from reference TRBV7-9 and TRBJ1-5): DTGVSQNPRHKITKRGQNVTFRCDPISEHNRLYWYRQTLGQGPEFLTYFQNEAQLEKSRLLSDRFSAERPKGSFSTLEIQRTEQGDSAMYLCASSRTGETSQPQHFGDGTRLSIL.

The chain carries TRBV6-5 and TRBJ1-3, with 7 bases fitting TRBD1. This CDR3 has 15 amino acids. The junction had 4 bases not matched to a gene; V was cut back by 5 bases and J by 0 bases. Germline V gene sequence: CDR1 MNHEY, CDR2 SVGAGI. This CDR3 reads CASSTDRRSGNTIYF. As DNA, the CDR3 is TGTGCCAGCAGTACGGACAGGCGCTCTGGAAACACCATATATTTT.

The gene calls are TRBV9 and TRBJ2-1; possible D gene TRBD1, 5 bases. The length of the CDR3 is 15 residues. Germline loops: CDR1 SGDLS, CDR2 YYNGEE. Trimming pared 0 bases from V and 6 bases from J, leaving 13 bases between. For the CDR3, the DNA is TGTGCCAGCAGCGTAGAGGCAGGGTATTCCAATGAGCAGTTCTTC. Encoded protein: CASSVEAGYSNEQFF.

The chain links TRBV19 to TRBJ2-5; 11 nucleotides agree with TRBD2. The junction had 2 bases not matched to a gene; V was cut back by 11 bases and J by 3 bases. Germline values: CDR1 LNHDA, CDR2 SQIVND (reference sequence). The CDR3 has 12 amino acids. CDR3 residues: CASTSGKETQYF. The CDR3 DNA sequence: TGTGCCTCGACTAGCGGGAAAGAGACCCAGTACTTC.

The rearrangement joins TRBV4-3 to TRBJ2-5; D not certain. This CDR3 contains 15 residues. Trimming took off 0 bases at V and 5 bases at J, with 13 bases between the two ends. The germline gives CDR1 LGHNA, CDR2 YSLEER. CDR3 sequence reads: CASSQDPARMETQYF. DNA of the CDR3: TGCGCCAGCAGCCAAGACCCCGCCAGGATGGAGACCCAGTACTTC.